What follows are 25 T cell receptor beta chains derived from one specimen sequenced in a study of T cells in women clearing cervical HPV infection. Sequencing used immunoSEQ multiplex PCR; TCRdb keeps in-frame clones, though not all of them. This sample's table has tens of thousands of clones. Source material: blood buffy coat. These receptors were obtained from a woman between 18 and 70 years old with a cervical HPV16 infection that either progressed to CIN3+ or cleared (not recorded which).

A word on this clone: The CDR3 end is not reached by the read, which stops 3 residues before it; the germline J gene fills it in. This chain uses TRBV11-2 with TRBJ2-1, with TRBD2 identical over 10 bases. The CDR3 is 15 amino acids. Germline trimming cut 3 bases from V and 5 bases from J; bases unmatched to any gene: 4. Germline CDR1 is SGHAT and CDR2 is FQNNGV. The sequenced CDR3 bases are TGTGCCAGCAGCTTGAGGACTAGCGGTAACAATGAG. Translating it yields CASSLRTSGNNE. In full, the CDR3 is CASSLRTSGNNEQFF.

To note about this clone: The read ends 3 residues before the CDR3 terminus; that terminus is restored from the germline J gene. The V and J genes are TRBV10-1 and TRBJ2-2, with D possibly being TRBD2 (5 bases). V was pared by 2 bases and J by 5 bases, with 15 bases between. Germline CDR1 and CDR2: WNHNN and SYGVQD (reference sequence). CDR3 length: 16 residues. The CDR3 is CASSEPRTPETGELFF. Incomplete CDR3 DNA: TGCGCCAGCAGTGAGCCCCGGACTCCGGAGACCGGGGAG.

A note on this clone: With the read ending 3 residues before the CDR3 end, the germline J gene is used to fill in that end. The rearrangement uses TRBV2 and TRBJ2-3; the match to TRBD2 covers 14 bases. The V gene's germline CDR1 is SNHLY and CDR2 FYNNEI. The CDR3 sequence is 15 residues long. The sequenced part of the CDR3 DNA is TGTGCCAGCAGACGACTAGCGGGGGGGTGGGAGACG. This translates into CASRRLAGGWET. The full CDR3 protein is CASRRLAGGWETQYF.

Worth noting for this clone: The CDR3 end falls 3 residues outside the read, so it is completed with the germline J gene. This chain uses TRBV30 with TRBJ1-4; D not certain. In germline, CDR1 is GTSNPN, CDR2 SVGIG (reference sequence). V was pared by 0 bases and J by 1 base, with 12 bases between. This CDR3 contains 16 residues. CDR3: CAWSVGSDRTNEKLFF. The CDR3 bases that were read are TGTGCCTGGAGTGTAGGGTCAGATCGAACTAATGAAAAA.

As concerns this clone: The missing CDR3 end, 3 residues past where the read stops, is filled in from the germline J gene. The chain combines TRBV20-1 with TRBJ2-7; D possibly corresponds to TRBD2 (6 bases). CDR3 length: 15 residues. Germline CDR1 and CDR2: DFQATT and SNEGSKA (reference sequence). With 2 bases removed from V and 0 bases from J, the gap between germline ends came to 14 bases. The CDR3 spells CSARRIGGSSYEQYF. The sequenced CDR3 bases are TGCAGTGCTAGACGGATCGGGGGTAGCTCCTACGAG.

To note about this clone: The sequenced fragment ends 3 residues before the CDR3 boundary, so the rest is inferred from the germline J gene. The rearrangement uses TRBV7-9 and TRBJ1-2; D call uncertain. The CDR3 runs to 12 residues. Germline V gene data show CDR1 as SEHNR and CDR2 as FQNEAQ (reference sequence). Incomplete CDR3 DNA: TGTGCCAGCAGCTCTCCGGAGGGCATC. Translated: CASSSPEGI. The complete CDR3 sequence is CASSSPEGIYTF.

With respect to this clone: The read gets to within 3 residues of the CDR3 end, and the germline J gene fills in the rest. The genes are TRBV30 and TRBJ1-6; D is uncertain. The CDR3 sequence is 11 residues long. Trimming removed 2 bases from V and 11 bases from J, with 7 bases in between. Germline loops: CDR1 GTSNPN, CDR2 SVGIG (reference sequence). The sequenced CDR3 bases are TGTGCCTGGAGTTTAAAGGCACCC. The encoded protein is CAWSLKAP. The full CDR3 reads CAWSLKAPLHF.

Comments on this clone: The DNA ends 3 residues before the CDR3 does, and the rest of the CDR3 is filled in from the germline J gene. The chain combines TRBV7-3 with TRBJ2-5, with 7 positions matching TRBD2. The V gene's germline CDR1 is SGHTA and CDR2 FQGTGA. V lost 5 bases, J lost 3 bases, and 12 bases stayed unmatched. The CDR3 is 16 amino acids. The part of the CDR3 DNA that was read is TGTGCCAGCAGCCGACTGCCGAGCGGGGCGAAAGAGACC. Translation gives CASSRLPSGAKET. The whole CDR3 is CASSRLPSGAKETQYF.

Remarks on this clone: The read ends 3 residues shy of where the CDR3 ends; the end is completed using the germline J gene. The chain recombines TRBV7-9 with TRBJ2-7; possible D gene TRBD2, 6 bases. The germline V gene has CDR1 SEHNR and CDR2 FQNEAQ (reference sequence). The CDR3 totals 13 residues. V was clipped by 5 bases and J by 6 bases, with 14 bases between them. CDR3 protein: CASSGPGRSEQYF. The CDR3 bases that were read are TGTGCCAGCAGCGGTCCAGGGAGGTCCGAG.

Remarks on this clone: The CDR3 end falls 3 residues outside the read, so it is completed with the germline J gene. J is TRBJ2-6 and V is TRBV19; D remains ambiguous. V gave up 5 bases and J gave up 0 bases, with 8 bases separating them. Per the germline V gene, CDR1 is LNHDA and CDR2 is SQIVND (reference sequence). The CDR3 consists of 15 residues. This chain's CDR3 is CASSPTVSGANVLTF. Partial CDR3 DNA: TGTGCCAGTAGTCCAACAGTCTCTGGGGCCAACGTC.

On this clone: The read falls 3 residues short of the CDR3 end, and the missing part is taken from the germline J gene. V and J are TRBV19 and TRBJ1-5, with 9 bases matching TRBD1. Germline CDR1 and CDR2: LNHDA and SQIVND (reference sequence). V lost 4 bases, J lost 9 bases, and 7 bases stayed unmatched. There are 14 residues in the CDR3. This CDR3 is CASSTGTGLGPQHF. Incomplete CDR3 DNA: TGTGCCAGTAGTACCGGGACAGGGTTAGGGCCC.

CDR3 sequence reads: CAWSVRLNQIDTQYF. The sequenced part of the CDR3 DNA is TGTGCCTGGAGTGTAAGGTTGAACCAAATAGATACG. The J gene is TRBJ2-3, the V gene TRBV30; D gene ambiguous. The read comes to an end 3 residues before the CDR3 does, leaving the germline J gene to fill in the end. The CDR3 has 15 amino acids. Trimming removed 0 bases at V and 5 bases at J, with 15 bases between. Germline values: CDR1 GTSNPN, CDR2 SVGIG (reference sequence).

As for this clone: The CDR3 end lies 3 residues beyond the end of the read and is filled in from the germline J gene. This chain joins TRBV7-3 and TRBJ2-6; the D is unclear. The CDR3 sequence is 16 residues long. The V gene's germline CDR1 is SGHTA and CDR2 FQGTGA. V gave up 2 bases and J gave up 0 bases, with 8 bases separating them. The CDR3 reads CASSLQAVSGANVLTF. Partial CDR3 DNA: TGTGCCAGCAGCTTACAGGCAGTCTCTGGGGCCAACGTC.

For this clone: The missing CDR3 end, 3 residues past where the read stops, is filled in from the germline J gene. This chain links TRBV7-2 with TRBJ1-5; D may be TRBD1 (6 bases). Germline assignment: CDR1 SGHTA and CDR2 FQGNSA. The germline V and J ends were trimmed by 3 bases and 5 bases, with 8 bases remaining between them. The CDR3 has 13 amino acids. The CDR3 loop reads CASSFKGDQPQHF. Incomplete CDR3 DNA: TGTGCCAGCAGCTTTAAGGGGGATCAGCCC.

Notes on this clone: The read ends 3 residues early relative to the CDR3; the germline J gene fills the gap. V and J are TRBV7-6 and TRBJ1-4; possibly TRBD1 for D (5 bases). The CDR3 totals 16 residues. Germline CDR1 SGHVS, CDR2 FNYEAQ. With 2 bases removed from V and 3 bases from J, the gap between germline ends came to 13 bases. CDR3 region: CASSLLSGGANEKLFF. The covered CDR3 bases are TGTGCCAGCAGCTTACTAAGTGGAGGGGCTAATGAAAAA.

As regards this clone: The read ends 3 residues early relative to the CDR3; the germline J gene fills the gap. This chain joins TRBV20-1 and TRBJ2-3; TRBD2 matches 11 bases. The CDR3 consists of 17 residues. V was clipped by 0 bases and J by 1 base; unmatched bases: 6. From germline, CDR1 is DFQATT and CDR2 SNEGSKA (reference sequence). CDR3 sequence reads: CSARDPGTSGGTDTQYF. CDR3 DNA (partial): TGCAGTGCTAGAGACCCCGGGACTAGCGGTGGCACAGATACG.

The CDR3 spells CASSISRTSGRSSYNEQFF. CDR3 DNA (partial): TGTGCCAGTAGTATATCAAGGACTAGCGGGAGGAGCTCCTACAATGAG. V gene TRBV19 combines with J gene TRBJ2-1; 14 positions agree with TRBD2. The read ends 3 residues before the CDR3 terminus; that terminus is restored from the germline J gene. The trim removed 2 bases at V and 0 bases at J, leaving 6 bases unmatched. The CDR3 covers 19 residues. Germline V gene sequence: CDR1 LNHDA, CDR2 SQIVND (reference sequence).

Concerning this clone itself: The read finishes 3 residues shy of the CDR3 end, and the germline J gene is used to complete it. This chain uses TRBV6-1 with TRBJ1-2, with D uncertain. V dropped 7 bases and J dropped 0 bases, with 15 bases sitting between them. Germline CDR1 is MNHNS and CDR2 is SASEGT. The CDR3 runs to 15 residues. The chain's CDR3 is CASIEDAAANYGYTF. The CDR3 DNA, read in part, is TGTGCCAGCATTGAGGATGCGGCAGCTAACTATGGC.

Here the CDR3 reads CASSAQGLYQPQYF. The CDR3 bases that were read are TGTGCCAGCAGTGCGCAGGGCCTATATCAGCCG. The chain carries TRBV2 and TRBJ2-3; maybe TRBD1 (5 bases). The CDR3 goes on 3 residues after the read ends, and that part is filled in from the germline J gene. This CDR3 is built from 14 residues. The V gene's germline CDR1 is SNHLY and CDR2 FYNNEI.

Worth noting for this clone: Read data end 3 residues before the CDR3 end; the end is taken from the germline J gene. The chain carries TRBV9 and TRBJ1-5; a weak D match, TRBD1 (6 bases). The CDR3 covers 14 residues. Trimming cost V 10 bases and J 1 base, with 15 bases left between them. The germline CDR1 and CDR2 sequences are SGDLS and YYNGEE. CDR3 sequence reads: CAGYRAGSNQPQHF. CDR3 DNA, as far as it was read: TGTGCCGGATACAGGGCCGGGAGCAATCAGCCC.

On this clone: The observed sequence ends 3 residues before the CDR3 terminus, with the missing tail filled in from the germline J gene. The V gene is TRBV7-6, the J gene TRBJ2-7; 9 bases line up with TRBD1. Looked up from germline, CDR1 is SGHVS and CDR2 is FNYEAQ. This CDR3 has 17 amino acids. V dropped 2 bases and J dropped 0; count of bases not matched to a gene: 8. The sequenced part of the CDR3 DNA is TGTGCCAGCAGCTTACTCACCGGGACAGGGAACTCCTACGAG. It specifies CASSLLTGTGNSYE. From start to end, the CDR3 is CASSLLTGTGNSYEQYF.

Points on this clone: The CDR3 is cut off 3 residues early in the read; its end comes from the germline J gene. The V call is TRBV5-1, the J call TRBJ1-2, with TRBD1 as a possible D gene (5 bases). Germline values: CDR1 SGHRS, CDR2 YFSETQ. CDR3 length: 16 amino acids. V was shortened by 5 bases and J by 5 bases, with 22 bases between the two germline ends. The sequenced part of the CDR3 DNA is TGCGCCAGCAGTCTGGAGGGACTTATAATGGGATATGGC. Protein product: CASSLEGLIMGYG. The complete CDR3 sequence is CASSLEGLIMGYGYTF.

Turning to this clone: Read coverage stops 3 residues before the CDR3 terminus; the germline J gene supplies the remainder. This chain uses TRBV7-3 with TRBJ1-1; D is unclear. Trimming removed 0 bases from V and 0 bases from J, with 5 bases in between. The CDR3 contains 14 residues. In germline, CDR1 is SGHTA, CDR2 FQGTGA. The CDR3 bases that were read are TGTGCCAGCAGCTTAACAGACATGAACACTGAA. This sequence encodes CASSLTDMNTE. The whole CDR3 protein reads CASSLTDMNTEAFF.

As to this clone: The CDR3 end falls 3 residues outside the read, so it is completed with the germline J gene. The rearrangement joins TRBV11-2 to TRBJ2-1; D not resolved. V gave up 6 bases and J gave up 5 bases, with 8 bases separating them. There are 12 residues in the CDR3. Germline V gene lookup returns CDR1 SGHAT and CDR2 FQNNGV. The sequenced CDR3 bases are TGTGCCAGCAGACCCCGGGACAATGAG. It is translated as CASRPRDNE. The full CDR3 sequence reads CASRPRDNEQFF.

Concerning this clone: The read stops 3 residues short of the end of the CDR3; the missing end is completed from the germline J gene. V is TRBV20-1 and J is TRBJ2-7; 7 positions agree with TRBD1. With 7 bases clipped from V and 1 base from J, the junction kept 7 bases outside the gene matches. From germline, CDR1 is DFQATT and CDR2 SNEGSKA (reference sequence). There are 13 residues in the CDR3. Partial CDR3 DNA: TGCAGTGTTGAGGACAGGCGATCCTACGAG. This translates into CSVEDRRSYE. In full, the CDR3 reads CSVEDRRSYEQYF.